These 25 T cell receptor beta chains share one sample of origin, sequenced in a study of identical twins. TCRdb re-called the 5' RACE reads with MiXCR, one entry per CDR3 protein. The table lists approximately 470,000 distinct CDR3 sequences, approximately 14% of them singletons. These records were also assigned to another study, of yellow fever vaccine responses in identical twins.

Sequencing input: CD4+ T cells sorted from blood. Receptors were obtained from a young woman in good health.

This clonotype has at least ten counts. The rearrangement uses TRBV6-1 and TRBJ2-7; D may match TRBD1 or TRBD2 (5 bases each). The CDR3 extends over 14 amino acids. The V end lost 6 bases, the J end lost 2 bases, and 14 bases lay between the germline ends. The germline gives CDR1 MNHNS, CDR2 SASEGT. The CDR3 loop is CASSLRDGTYEQYF. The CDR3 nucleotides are TGTGCCAGCAGCCTTCGGGACGGAACCTACGAGCAGTACTTC.

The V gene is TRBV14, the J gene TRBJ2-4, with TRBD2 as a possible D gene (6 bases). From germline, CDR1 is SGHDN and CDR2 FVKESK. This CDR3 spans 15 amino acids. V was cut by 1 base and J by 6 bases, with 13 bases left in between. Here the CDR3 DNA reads TGTGCCAGCAGCCAAGGGCCCCCCGGGAGAAACATTCAGTACTTC. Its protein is CASSQGPPGRNIQYF. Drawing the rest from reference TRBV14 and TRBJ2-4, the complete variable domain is EAGVTQFPSHSVIEKGQTVTLRCDPISGHDNLYWYRRVMGKEIKFLLHFVKESKQDESGMPNNRFLAERTGGTYSTLKVQPAELEDSGVYFCASSQGPPGRNIQYFGAGTRLSVL.

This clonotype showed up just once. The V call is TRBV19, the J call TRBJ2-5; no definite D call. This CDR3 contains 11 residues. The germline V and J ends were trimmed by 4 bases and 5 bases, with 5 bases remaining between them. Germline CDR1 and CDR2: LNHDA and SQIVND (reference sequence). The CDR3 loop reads CASSNWETQYF. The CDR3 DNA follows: TGTGCCAGTAGTAACTGGGAGACCCAGTACTTC. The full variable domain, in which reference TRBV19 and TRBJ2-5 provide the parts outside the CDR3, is DGGITQSPKYLFRKEGQNVTLSCEQNLNHDAMYWYRQDPGQGLRLIYYSQIVNDFQKGDIAEGYSVSREKKESFPLTVTSAQKNPTAFYLCASSNWETQYFGPGTRLLVL.

The CDR3 spells CASSFDRDRGLEQYF. In DNA, the CDR3 is TGTGCCAGCAGCTTCGACCGGGACAGGGGGCTGGAGCAGTACTTC. The rearrangement uses TRBV11-2 and TRBJ2-7; TRBD1 matches 12 bases. Unmatched junction bases numbered 7, after V lost 3 bases and J lost 7 bases. The CDR3 totals 15 residues. Germline CDR1 is SGHAT and CDR2 is FQNNGV.

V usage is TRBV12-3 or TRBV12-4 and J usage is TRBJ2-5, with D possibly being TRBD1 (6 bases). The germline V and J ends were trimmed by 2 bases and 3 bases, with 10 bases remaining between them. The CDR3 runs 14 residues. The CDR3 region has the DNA TGTGCCAGCAGTTTAAAGGCAGGGGAAGAGACCCAGTACTTC. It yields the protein CASSLKAGEETQYF.

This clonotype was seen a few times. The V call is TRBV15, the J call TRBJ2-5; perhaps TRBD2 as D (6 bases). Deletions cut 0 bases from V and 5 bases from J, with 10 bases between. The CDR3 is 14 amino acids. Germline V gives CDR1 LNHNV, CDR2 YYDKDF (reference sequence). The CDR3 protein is CATSRDRAGETQYF. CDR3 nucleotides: TGTGCCACCAGCAGAGATCGGGCGGGGGAGACCCAGTACTTC.

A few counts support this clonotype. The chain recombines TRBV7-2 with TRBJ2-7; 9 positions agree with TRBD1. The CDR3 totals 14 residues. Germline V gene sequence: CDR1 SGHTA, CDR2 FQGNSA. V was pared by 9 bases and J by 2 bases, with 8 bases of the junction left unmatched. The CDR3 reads CASLPGQGTYEQYF. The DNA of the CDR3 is TGTGCCAGTTTACCGGGACAGGGTACCTACGAGCAGTACTTC.

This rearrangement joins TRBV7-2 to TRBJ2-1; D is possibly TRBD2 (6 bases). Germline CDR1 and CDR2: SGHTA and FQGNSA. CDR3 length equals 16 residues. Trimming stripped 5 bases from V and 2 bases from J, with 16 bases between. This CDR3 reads CASSQDGGAPYNEQFF. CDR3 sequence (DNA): TGTGCCAGCAGCCAGGACGGCGGGGCCCCCTACAATGAGCAGTTCTTC.

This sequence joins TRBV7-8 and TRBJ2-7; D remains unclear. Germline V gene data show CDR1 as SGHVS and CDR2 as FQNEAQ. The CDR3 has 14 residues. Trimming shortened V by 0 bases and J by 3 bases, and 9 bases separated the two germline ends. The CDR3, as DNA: TGTGCCAGCAGCTTAGCGCTGGCGGACTACGAGCAGTACTTC. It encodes CASSLALADYEQYF.

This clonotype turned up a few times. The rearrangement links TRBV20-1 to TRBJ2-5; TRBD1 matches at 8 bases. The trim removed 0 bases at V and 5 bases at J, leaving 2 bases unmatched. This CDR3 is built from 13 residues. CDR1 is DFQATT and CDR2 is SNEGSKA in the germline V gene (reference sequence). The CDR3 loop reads CSARDTGGETQYF. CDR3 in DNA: TGCAGTGCTAGAGATACAGGGGGGGAGACCCAGTACTTC.

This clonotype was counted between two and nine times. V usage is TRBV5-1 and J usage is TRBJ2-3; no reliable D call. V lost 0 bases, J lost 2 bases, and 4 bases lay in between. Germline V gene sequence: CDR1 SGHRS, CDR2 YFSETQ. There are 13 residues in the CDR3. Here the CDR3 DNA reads TGCGCCAGCAGCTTGGGGTTCACAGATACGCAGTATTTT. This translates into CASSLGFTDTQYF.

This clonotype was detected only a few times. DNA for the CDR3: TGTGCCGCCAATCCCCAAGGTGATGGCAATGAGCAGTTCTTC. Translation: CAANPQGDGNEQFF. This sequence joins TRBV10-3 and TRBJ2-1; D is undetermined. The V end was cut by 11 bases, the J end by 6 bases, with 20 bases between. CDR3 length equals 14 residues. The V gene's germline CDR1 is ENHRY and CDR2 SYGVKD.

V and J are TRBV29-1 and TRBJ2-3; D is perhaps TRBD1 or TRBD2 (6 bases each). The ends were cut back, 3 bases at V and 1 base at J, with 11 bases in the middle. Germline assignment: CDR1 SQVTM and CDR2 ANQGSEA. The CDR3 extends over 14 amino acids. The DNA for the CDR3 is TGCAGCGTTGATTCTCGGGGGCGCACAGATACGCAGTATTTT. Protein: CSVDSRGRTDTQYF.

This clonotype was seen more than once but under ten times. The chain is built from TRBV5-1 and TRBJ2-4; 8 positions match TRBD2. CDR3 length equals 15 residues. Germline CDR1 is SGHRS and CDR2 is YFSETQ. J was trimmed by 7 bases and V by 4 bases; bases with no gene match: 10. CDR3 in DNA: TGCGCCAGCAGCCGGGGGGGGCTAGCAACTAACATTCAGTACTTC. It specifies CASSRGGLATNIQYF.

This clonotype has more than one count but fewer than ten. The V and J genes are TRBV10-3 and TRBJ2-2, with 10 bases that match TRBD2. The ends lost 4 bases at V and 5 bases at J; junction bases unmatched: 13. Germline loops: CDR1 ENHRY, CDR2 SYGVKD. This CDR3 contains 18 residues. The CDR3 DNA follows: TGTGCCATCAGTGGCCCCGGAGCGGGAGGGCCGGGAACCGGGGAGCTGTTTTTT. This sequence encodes CAISGPGAGGPGTGELFF.

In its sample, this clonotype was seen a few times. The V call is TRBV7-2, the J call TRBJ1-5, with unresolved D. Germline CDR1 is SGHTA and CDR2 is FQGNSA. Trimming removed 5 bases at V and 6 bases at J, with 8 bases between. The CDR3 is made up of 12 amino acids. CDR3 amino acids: CASSDGSQPQHF. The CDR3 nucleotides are TGTGCCAGCAGCGACGGTAGTCAGCCCCAGCATTTT.

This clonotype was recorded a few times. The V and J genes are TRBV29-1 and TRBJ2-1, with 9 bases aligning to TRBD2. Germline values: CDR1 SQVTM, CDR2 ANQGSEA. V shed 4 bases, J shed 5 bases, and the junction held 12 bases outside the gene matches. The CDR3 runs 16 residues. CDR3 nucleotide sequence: TGCAGCGTTGGGGCGGGAGGGGGAGCTTGGGACAATGAGCAGTTCTTC. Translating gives CSVGAGGGAWDNEQFF.

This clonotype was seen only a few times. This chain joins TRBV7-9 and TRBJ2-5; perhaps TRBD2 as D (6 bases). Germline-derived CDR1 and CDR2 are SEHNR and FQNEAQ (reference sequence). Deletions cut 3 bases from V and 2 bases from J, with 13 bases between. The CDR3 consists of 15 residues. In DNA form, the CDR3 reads TGTGCCAGCAGCTTCCAAAATAGCGGACAAGAGACCCAGTACTTC. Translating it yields CASSFQNSGQETQYF.

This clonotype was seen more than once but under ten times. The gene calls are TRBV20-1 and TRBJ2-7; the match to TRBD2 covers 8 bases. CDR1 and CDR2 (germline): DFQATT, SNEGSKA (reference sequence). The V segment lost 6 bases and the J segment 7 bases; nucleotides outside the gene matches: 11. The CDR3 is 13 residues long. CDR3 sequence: CSATQSGGREQYF. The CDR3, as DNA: TGCAGTGCCACCCAGAGCGGGGGTAGGGAGCAGTACTTC.

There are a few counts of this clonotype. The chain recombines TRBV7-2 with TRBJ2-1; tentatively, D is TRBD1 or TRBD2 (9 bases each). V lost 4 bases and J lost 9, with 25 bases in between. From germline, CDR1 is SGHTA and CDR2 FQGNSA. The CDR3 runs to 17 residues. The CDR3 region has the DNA TGTGCCAGCAGCTCTTTAGGGCGGGAGGGACAGGGACGTGAGCAGTTCTTC. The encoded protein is CASSSLGREGQGREQFF.

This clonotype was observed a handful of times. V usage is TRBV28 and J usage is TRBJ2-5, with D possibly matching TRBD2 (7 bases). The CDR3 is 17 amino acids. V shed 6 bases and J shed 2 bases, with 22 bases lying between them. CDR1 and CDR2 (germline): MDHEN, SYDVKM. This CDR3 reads CASSPSRGAGVQETQYF. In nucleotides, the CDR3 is TGTGCCAGCAGCCCCAGCCGGGGGGCGGGGGTGCAAGAGACCCAGTACTTC.

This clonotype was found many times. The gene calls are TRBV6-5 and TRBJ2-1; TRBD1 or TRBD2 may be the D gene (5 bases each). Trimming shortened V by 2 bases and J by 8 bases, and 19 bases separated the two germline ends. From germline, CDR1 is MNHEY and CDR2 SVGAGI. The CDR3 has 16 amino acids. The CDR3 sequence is CASSYPGRVGVDEQFF. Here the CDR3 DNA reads TGTGCCAGCAGTTACCCCGGCAGGGTGGGGGTCGATGAGCAGTTCTTC.

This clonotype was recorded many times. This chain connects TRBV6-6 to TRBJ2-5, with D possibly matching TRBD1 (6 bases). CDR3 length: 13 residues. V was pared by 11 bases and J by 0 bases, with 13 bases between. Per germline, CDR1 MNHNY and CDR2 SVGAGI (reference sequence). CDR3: CAFSRGHQETQYF. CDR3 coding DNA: TGTGCCTTCTCCAGGGGACACCAAGAGACCCAGTACTTC.

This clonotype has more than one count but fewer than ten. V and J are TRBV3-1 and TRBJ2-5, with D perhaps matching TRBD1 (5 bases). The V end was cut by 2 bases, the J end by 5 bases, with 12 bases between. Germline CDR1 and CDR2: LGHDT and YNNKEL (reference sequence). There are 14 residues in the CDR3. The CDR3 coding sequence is TGTGCCAGCAGCCAATTATTACAGGAGGAGACCCAGTACTTC. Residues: CASSQLLQEETQYF.

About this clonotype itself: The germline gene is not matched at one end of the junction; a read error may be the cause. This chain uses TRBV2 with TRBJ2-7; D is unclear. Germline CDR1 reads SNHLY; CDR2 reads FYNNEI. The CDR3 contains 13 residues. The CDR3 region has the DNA TGTGTCAGCAGTGGGATTAGGGAAGGCGAGCAGTACTTC. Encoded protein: CVSSGIREGEQYF.